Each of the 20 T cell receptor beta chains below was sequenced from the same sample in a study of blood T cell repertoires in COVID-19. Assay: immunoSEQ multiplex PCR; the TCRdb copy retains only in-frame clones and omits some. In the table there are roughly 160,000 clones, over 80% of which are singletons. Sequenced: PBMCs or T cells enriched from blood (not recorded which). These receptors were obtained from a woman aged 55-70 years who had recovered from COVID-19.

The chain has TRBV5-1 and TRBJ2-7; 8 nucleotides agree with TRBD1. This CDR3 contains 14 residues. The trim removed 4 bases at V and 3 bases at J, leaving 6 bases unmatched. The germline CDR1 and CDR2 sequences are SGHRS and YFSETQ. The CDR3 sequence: CASSLLGQDYEQYF. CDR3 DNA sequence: TGCGCCAGCAGCCTCCTGGGACAGGACTACGAGCAGTACTTC. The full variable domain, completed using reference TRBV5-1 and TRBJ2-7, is KAGVTQTPRYLIKTRGQQVTLSCSPISGHRSVSWYQQTPGQGLQFLFEYFSETQRNKGNFPGRFSGRQFSNSRSEMNVSTLELGDSALYLCASSLLGQDYEQYFGPGTRLTVT.

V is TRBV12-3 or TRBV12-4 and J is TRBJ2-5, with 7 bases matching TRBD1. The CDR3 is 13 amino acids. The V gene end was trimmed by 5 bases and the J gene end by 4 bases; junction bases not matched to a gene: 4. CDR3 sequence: CASSEQGRETQYF. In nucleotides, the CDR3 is TGTGCCAGCAGTGAACAGGGGCGAGAGACCCAGTACTTC.

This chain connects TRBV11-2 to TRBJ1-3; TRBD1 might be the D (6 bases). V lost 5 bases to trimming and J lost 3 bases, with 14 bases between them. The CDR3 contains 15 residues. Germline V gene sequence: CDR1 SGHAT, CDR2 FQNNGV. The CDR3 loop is CASSPSGGYGNTIYF. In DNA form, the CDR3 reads TGTGCCAGCAGCCCCTCGGGGGGCTATGGAAACACCATATATTTT.

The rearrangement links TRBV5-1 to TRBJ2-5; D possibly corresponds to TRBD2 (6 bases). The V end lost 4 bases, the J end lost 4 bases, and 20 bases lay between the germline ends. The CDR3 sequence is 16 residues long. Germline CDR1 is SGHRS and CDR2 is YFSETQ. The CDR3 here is CASSPTGSSGGETQYF. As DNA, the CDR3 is TGCGCCAGCAGCCCGACCGGGTCCTCCGGGGGAGAGACCCAGTACTTC.

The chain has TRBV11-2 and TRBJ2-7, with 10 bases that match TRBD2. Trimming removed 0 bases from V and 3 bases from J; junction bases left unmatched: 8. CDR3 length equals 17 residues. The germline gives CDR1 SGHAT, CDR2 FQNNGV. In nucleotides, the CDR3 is TGTGCCAGCAGCTTAGAATTAGCGGGAGGCCTACTCTACGAGCAGTACTTC. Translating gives CASSLELAGGLLYEQYF.

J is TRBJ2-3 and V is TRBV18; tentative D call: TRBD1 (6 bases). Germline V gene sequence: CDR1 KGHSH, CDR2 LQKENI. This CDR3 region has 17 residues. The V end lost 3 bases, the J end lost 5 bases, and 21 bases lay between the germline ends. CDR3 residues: CASSPSRAGAAGDTQYF. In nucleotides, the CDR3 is TGTGCCAGCTCACCCTCTAGAGCAGGGGCTGCGGGAGATACGCAGTATTTT.

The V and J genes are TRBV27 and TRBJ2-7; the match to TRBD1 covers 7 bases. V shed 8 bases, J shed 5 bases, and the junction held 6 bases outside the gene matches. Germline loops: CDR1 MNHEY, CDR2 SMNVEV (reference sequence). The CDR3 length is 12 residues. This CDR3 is CASSIGGDEQYF. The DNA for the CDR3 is TGTGCCAGCTCTATAGGGGGCGACGAGCAGTACTTC.

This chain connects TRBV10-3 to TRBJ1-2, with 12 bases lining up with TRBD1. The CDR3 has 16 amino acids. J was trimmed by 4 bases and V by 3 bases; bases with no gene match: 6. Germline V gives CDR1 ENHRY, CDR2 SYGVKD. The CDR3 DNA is TGTGCCATCAGTGACGGGACAGGGGGCGCGGGCTATGGCTACACCTTC. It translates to CAISDGTGGAGYGYTF.

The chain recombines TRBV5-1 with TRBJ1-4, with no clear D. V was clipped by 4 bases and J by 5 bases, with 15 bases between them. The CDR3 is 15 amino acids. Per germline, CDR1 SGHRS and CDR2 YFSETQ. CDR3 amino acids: CASSPGRTSNEKLFF. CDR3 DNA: TGCGCCAGCAGCCCAGGTCGGACTTCAAATGAAAAACTGTTTTTT.

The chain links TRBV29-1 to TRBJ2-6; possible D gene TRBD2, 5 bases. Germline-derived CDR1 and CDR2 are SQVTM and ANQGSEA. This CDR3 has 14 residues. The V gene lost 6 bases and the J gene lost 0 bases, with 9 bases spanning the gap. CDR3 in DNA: TGCAGCGTCTCAGGAGGCTCTGGGGCCAACGTCCTGACTTTC. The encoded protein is CSVSGGSGANVLTF.

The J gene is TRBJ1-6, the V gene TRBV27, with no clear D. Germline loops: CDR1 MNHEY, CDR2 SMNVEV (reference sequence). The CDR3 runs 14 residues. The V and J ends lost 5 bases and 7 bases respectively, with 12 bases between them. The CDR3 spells CASSQGRGNSPLHF. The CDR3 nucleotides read TGTGCCAGCAGTCAAGGACGGGGAAATTCACCCCTCCACTTT.

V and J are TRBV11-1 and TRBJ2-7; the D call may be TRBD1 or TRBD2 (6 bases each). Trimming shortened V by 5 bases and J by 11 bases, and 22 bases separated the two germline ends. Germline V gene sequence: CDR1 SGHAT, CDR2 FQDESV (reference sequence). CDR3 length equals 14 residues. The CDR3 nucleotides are TGTGCCAGCAGCCTAGGGGGGCGGACCATCAGAAAGTACTTC. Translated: CASSLGGRTIRKYF.

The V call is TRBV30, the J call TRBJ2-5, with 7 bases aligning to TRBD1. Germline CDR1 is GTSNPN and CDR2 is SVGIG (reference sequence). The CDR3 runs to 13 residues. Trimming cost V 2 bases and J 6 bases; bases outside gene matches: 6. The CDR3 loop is CAWSPQGMQTQYF. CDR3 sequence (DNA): TGTGCCTGGAGTCCACAGGGGATGCAGACCCAGTACTTC.

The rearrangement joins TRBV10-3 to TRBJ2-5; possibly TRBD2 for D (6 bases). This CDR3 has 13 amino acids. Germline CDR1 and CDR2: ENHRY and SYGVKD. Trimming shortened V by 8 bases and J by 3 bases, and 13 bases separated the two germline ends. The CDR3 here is CAIRPGLEETQYF. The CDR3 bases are TGTGCCATCCGACCGGGACTGGAAGAGACCCAGTACTTC.

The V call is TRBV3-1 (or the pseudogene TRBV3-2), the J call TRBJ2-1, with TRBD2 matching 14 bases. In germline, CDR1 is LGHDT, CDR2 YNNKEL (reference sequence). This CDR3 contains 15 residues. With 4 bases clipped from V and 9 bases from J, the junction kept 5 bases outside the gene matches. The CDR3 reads CASSRLAGGPSEQFF. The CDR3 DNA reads TGTGCCAGCAGCCGACTAGCGGGGGGGCCGAGTGAGCAGTTCTTC.

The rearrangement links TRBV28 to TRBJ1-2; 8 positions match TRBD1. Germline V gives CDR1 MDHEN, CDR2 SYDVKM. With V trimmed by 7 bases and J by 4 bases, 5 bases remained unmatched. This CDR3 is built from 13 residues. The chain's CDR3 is CASTVTGGYGYTF. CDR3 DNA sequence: TGTGCCAGCACAGTCACAGGGGGCTATGGCTACACCTTC.

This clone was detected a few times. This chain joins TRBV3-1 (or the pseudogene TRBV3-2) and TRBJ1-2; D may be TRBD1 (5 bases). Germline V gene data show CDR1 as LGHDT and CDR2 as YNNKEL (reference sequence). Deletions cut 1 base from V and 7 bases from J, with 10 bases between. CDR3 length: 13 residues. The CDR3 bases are TGTGCCAGCAGCCAAGGGGGCAGGGCTGGCTACACCTTC. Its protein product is CASSQGGRAGYTF.

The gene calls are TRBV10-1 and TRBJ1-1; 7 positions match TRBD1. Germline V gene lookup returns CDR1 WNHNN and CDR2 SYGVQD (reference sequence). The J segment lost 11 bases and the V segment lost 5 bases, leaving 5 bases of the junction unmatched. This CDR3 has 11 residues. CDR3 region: CASSSGQEAFF. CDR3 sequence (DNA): TGCGCCAGCAGTAGCGGACAGGAGGCTTTCTTT.

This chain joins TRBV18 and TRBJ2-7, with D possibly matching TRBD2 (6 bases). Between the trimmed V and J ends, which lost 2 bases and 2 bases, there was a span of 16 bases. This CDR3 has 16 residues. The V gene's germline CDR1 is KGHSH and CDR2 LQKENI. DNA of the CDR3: TGTGCCAGCTCACCAAGTGTCGGGAGTGCGCCCTACGAGCAGTACTTC. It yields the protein CASSPSVGSAPYEQYF.

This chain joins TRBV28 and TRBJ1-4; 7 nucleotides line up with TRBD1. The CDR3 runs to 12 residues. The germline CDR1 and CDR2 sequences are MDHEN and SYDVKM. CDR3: CVAGTANEKLFF. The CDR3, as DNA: TGTGTGGCCGGGACAGCTAATGAAAAACTGTTTTTT.